The 7 T cell receptor beta chains reported below all come from one sample, sequenced in a study of cytomegalovirus exposure and HLA in healthy donors. The PCR ran on 60 Vbeta and 13 Jbeta primers. Profiling relied on immunoSEQ multiplex PCR, and the TCRdb table lists in-frame clones only, not all of them. The sample consists of under 150,000 clones, 75% to 85% of them appearing once. The sequenced material came from PBMCs. Source of these receptors: a woman aged 35 to 49 in good health and CMV-seronegative.

V is TRBV6-1 and J is TRBJ1-1; a weak D match, TRBD1 (5 bases). V lost 6 bases to trimming and J lost 0 bases, with 14 bases between them. The CDR3 runs to 15 residues. Germline assignment: CDR1 MNHNS and CDR2 SASEGT. The CDR3 sequence: CASRKGKDMNTEAFF. DNA of the CDR3: TGTGCCAGCAGGAAAGGCAAGGACATGAACACTGAAGCTTTCTTT.

The chain joins TRBV7-9 to TRBJ1-4, with a weak D call TRBD1 (6 bases). This CDR3 region has 15 residues. Germline assignment: CDR1 SEHNR and CDR2 FQNEAQ (reference sequence). Trimming stripped 7 bases from V and 8 bases from J, with 20 bases between. This CDR3 is CASNPGTPRREKLFF. The DNA for the CDR3 is TGTGCCAGCAATCCCGGGACACCAAGGCGGGAAAAACTGTTTTTT.

The V call is TRBV5-1, the J call TRBJ1-6, with D perhaps matching TRBD1 (5 bases). The CDR3 loop spans 14 amino acids. Per germline, CDR1 SGHRS and CDR2 YFSETQ. V lost 0 bases, J lost 9 bases, and 10 bases lay in between. This chain's CDR3 is CASSLVSQGSPLHF. For the CDR3, the DNA is TGCGCCAGCAGCTTGGTTTCCCAGGGTTCACCCCTCCACTTT.

V gene TRBV5-1 combines with J gene TRBJ2-5; TRBD1 aligns across 9 bases. With V trimmed by 3 bases and J by 9 bases, 9 bases remained unmatched. Germline lookup yields CDR1 SGHRS and CDR2 YFSETQ. The CDR3 is 14 amino acids. The CDR3 spells CASSWTGEREAQYF. CDR3 nucleotide sequence: TGCGCCAGCAGCTGGACAGGGGAACGGGAGGCCCAGTACTTC.

The table lists this clone with a few counts. The chain carries TRBV4-2 and TRBJ2-6; maybe TRBD2 (6 bases). V was pared by 0 bases and J by 2 bases, with 11 bases between. There are 17 residues in the CDR3. CDR1 is LGHNA and CDR2 is YNFKEQ in the germline V gene. CDR3 sequence: CASSQDFAGTGANVLTF. The CDR3, as DNA: TGTGCCAGCAGCCAAGATTTCGCGGGAACTGGGGCCAACGTCCTGACTTTC.

The chain couples TRBV10-3 to TRBJ1-2; D uncertain. Trimming left V 2 bases short and J 5 bases short, with 9 bases between. Germline V gene sequence: CDR1 ENHRY, CDR2 SYGVKD. The CDR3 is 13 amino acids. CDR3: CAISEGQFYGYTF. The CDR3 DNA reads as TGTGCCATCAGTGAGGGTCAGTTTTATGGCTACACCTTC.

This sequence joins TRBV27 and TRBJ2-7; the D gene is possibly TRBD2 (5 bases). The CDR3 spans 14 residues. Germline V gene lookup returns CDR1 MNHEY and CDR2 SMNVEV (reference sequence). V was cut by 4 bases and J by 3 bases, with 13 bases left in between. The CDR3 protein is CASSSPTRDYEQYF. CDR3 in DNA: TGTGCCAGCAGTTCTCCGACGAGGGACTACGAGCAGTACTTC.